A single sample is the source of the 19 T cell receptor beta chains below, sequenced in a study of T cell responses to AZD1222 COVID-19 vaccine. Generated by immunoSEQ multiplex PCR, the TCRdb table keeps only in-frame clones and is missing some. The sample consists of some 45,000 clones, 90% of them appearing once. The input for sequencing was peripheral blood, taken 28 days after the second AZD1222 dose. The receptors were gathered from an adult who received the AZD1222 COVID-19 vaccine.

V usage is TRBV5-4 and J usage is TRBJ1-1; no clear D gene. CDR1 and CDR2 (germline): SGHNT, YYREEE (reference sequence). The CDR3 covers 14 residues. V lost 0 bases and J lost 1, with 7 bases in between. This CDR3 is CASSLEAANTEAFF. CDR3 coding DNA: TGTGCCAGCAGCTTGGAGGCGGCGAACACTGAAGCTTTCTTT.

The chain has TRBV5-4 and TRBJ1-1, with a weak D call TRBD1 (5 bases). V was pared by 0 bases and J by 0 bases, with 9 bases between. The germline V gene encodes CDR1 SGHNT and CDR2 YYREEE (reference sequence). The CDR3 has 15 amino acids. CDR3: CASSLVGTVNTEAFF. CDR3 coding DNA: TGTGCCAGCAGCTTGGTAGGGACGGTGAACACTGAAGCTTTCTTT.

The V gene is TRBV19, the J gene TRBJ2-1, with 12 bases identical to TRBD2. Germline CDR1 and CDR2: LNHDA and SQIVND (reference sequence). After removal of 3 bases from V and 0 bases from J, the junction contained 9 bases not matched to a gene. This CDR3 spans 19 amino acids. The CDR3: CASSMGLAGGPSSYNEQFF. The CDR3 DNA sequence: TGTGCCAGTAGTATGGGTCTAGCGGGGGGGCCCAGCTCCTACAATGAGCAGTTCTTC.

The chain carries TRBV10-3 and TRBJ2-2, with D hard to call. CDR3 size: 15 residues. With 2 bases removed from V and 0 bases from J, the gap between germline ends came to 7 bases. Germline V gives CDR1 ENHRY, CDR2 SYGVKD. In DNA form, the CDR3 reads TGTGCCATCAGTGAGGTGGATCCGAACACCGGGGAGCTGTTTTTT. Amino acids: CAISEVDPNTGELFF.

The J gene is TRBJ1-4, the V gene TRBV7-6, with 9 bases matching TRBD1. CDR3 length: 18 residues. Germline loops: CDR1 SGHVS, CDR2 FNYEAQ. With V trimmed by 5 bases and J by 0 bases, 10 bases remained unmatched. Written as DNA, the CDR3 is TGTGCCAGCAGCAGATGGTCCCGGGACAGGGCAACTAATGAAAAACTGTTTTTT. As protein: CASSRWSRDRATNEKLFF.

This chain uses TRBV4-2 with TRBJ1-3; D not resolved. The CDR3 runs 15 residues. Germline CDR1 LGHNA, CDR2 YNFKEQ. The V gene lost 3 bases and the J gene lost 2 bases, with 11 bases spanning the gap. CDR3 region: CASSHPVFAGNTIYF. Here the CDR3 DNA reads TGTGCCAGCAGCCACCCGGTATTTGCTGGAAACACCATATATTTT.

This chain joins TRBV5-1 and TRBJ1-2; possibly TRBD1 for D (6 bases). Between the trimmed V and J ends, which lost 5 bases and 2 bases, there was a span of 7 bases. Per the germline V gene, CDR1 is SGHRS and CDR2 is YFSETQ. The CDR3 covers 12 residues. This chain's CDR3 is CASRGANYGYTF. The CDR3 DNA sequence: TGCGCCAGCAGGGGGGCGAACTATGGCTACACCTTC.

V gene TRBV7-8 combines with J gene TRBJ1-3, with 8 bases matching TRBD1. V lost 3 bases to trimming and J lost 0 bases; unmatched junction nucleotides: 4. CDR3 length equals 16 residues. From germline, CDR1 is SGHVS and CDR2 FQNEAQ. This CDR3 is CASSFKTGDSGNTIYF. The CDR3 DNA sequence: TGTGCCAGCAGCTTTAAGACAGGGGACTCTGGAAACACCATATATTTT.

The chain joins TRBV5-1 to TRBJ1-4; 7 bases are shared with TRBD1. Trimming removed 4 bases from V and 5 bases from J; junction bases left unmatched: 11. Germline values: CDR1 SGHRS, CDR2 YFSETQ. There are 16 residues in the CDR3. The CDR3 spells CASSHLAQQGNEKLFF. CDR3 DNA sequence: TGCGCCAGCAGCCACTTGGCCCAACAGGGGAATGAAAAACTGTTTTTT. Combining the CDR3 with reference TRBV5-1 and TRBJ1-4 gives the whole variable domain KAGVTQTPRYLIKTRGQQVTLSCSPISGHRSVSWYQQTPGQGLQFLFEYFSETQRNKGNFPGRFSGRQFSNSRSEMNVSTLELGDSALYLCASSHLAQQGNEKLFFGSGTQLSVL.

With respect to this clone: Additional DNA sequences in this sample encode the identical CDR3. The rearrangement links TRBV7-2 to TRBJ2-1, with 10 bases matching TRBD2. Trimming took 4 bases from V and 2 from J; bases not matched to a gene: 5. This CDR3 has 16 residues. Looked up from germline, CDR1 is SGHTA and CDR2 is FQGNSA. As DNA, the CDR3 is TGTGCCAGCAGCTATTATCTAGCGGGGGCCTACAATGAGCAGTTCTTC. It encodes CASSYYLAGAYNEQFF.

This chain links TRBV6-5 with TRBJ2-7, with D perhaps TRBD1 or TRBD2 (5 bases each). V lost 0 bases and J 6 bases, leaving 6 bases between the germline ends. CDR1 MNHEY and CDR2 SVGAGI come from the germline V gene. The CDR3 runs to 12 residues. The CDR3 region has the DNA TGTGCCAGCAGTTACTCTGGGGGCGAGCAGTACTTC. It is translated as CASSYSGGEQYF.

The V and J genes are TRBV2 and TRBJ2-7; no clear D gene. The V end lost 6 bases, the J end lost 7 bases, and 16 bases lay between the germline ends. Germline V gene data show CDR1 as SNHLY and CDR2 as FYNNEI. This CDR3 has 13 amino acids. CDR3 loop: CASRTQPQTEQYF. The CDR3 DNA sequence: TGTGCCAGCAGGACTCAACCCCAAACTGAGCAGTACTTC. The entire variable domain, with the rest obtained from reference TRBV2 and TRBJ2-7, is as follows: EPEVTQTPSHQVTQMGQEVILRCVPISNHLYFYWYRQILGQKVEFLVSFYNNEISEKSEIFDDQFSVERPDGSNFTLKIRSTKLEDSAMYFCASRTQPQTEQYFGPGTRLTVT.

The chain joins TRBV5-1 to TRBJ1-4, with TRBD1 matching over 9 bases. Unmatched junction bases numbered 7, after V lost 4 bases and J lost 6 bases. Germline CDR1 SGHRS, CDR2 YFSETQ. This CDR3 spans 15 amino acids. CDR3 region: CASSGGTGPDEKLFF. In nucleotides, the CDR3 is TGCGCCAGCAGCGGGGGGACAGGGCCGGATGAAAAACTGTTTTTT.

CDR3: CSVGIRDRGVGEAFF. As DNA, the CDR3 is TGCAGCGTTGGAATCCGGGACAGGGGAGTAGGTGAAGCTTTCTTT. This sequence joins TRBV29-1 and TRBJ1-1; TRBD1 aligns across 10 bases. Trimming at V came to 4 bases and at J to 7 bases, leaving 12 bases not matched to a gene. The CDR3 length is 15 residues. Germline V gene lookup returns CDR1 SQVTM and CDR2 ANQGSEA.

The chain couples TRBV9 to TRBJ1-6; D is undetermined. Germline loops: CDR1 SGDLS, CDR2 YYNGEE. V was clipped by 0 bases and J by 7 bases, with 8 bases between them. The CDR3 sequence is 14 residues long. DNA of the CDR3: TGTGCCAGCAGCGTAGCGACTTCCAATTCACCCCTCCACTTT. It encodes CASSVATSNSPLHF.

CDR3 in DNA: TGCAGTGCTAGTAATCCAGGGGGCGGCTCTCCGTATGGCTACACCTTC. It codes for CSASNPGGGSPYGYTF. This chain connects TRBV20-1 to TRBJ1-2; 8 bases agree with TRBD1. Germline loops: CDR1 DFQATT, CDR2 SNEGSKA (reference sequence). The trim removed 3 bases at V and 5 bases at J, leaving 14 bases unmatched. The CDR3 is made up of 16 amino acids.

CDR3 in amino acids: CASSSQRGDTGELFF. CDR3 DNA sequence: TGCGCCAGCAGCTCCCAGCGGGGGGACACCGGGGAGCTGTTTTTT. This rearrangement joins TRBV5-1 to TRBJ2-2; 9 bases match TRBD2. With 3 bases clipped from V and 3 bases from J, the junction kept 3 bases outside the gene matches. This CDR3 has 15 residues. CDR1 and CDR2 from the germline V gene are SGHRS and YFSETQ. Together with reference TRBV5-1 and TRBJ2-2, the CDR3 gives the full variable domain: KAGVTQTPRYLIKTRGQQVTLSCSPISGHRSVSWYQQTPGQGLQFLFEYFSETQRNKGNFPGRFSGRQFSNSRSEMNVSTLELGDSALYLCASSSQRGDTGELFFGEGSRLTVL.

This clone turned up a few times. This rearrangement joins TRBV19 to TRBJ1-2; perhaps TRBD1 as D (6 bases). The V gene's germline CDR1 is LNHDA and CDR2 SQIVND (reference sequence). CDR3 length equals 14 residues. V lost 1 base and J lost 4, with 10 bases in between. CDR3 in amino acids: CASSIVQGSYGYTF. The CDR3 DNA is TGTGCCAGTAGTATAGTCCAGGGGAGCTATGGCTACACCTTC.

The chain recombines TRBV7-2 with TRBJ1-3, with D unresolved. This CDR3 has 12 residues. Germline CDR1 and CDR2: SGHTA and FQGNSA. V lost 6 bases to trimming and J lost 8 bases, with 11 bases between them. This CDR3 reads CASRSSADTIYF. The CDR3 coding sequence is TGTGCCAGCAGGTCGAGCGCCGACACCATATATTTT. Drawing the rest from reference TRBV7-2 and TRBJ1-3, the complete variable domain is GAGVSQSPSNKVTEKGKDVELRCDPISGHTALYWYRQSLGQGLEFLIYFQGNSAPDKSGLPSDRFSAERTGGSVSTLTIQRTQQEDSAVYLCASRSSADTIYFGEGSWLTVV.